The entry below gives a single T cell receptor (beta chain) sequence along with its context. Its target is unknown. The J segment lost 2 bases and the V segment lost 3 bases, leaving 5 bases of the junction unmatched. This CDR3 region has 16 residues. Germline CDR1 reads SEHNR; CDR2 reads FQNEAQ (reference sequence). The study ran its PCR with 60 Vbeta and 13 Jbeta primers. TCRdb's copy holds only in-frame clones and misses some; the assay was immunoSEQ multiplex PCR. Listed are under 130,000 clones; roughly 3.5% falls within the top ten. The sample originates from a study of cytomegalovirus exposure and HLA in healthy donors. As for the study in general: Unique TCR beta sequences numbering some 120 million came from 150 million to 200 million T cells in an earlier analysis.

Study-wide points: As a later analysis revealed, the rate of TCR association differed by HLA locus, with DRB1 most and HLA-C fewest. A later analysis showed HLA-associated TCR beta chains outstripping equally common others in clonal expansion.

The V call is TRBV7-9, the J call TRBJ2-2, with 8 positions matching TRBD2. The TCR originated in a man aged 35 to 55 in good health and CMV-seronegative. The sequencing input was PBMCs. CDR3 sequence reads: CASSFTSGSNTGELFF. As DNA, the CDR3 is TGTGCCAGCAGCTTCACTAGCGGCAGTAACACCGGGGAGCTGTTTTTT.